This TCR beta chain was identified in a study of Ad26.COV2.S vaccination and SARS-CoV-2 variants (TCRdb year 2021). At the level of the whole study: Vaccine-arm donors came from COV1001, a multicentre, randomized, double-blind, placebo-controlled phase I-IIa trial of Ad26.COV2.S in healthy adults. Investigators remained blinded to trial group allocation during experiments and outcome assessment. A total of some 30 samples were included in the TCR-sequenced set, comprising roughly 19 Ad26.COV2.S vaccine recipients, 5 placebo recipients and 8 SARS-CoV-2 convalescent individuals. Sequencing of the TCRbeta repertoire served to evaluate the specificity and breadth of SARS-CoV-2-reactive T cell receptors following Ad26.COV2.S vaccination. Trial participants were randomized into five groups of five, in which low-dose or high-dose Ad26.COV2.S was given once or twice, or placebo was given on both occasions. Dosing of Ad26.COV2.S was intramuscular, at either 5x10^10 or 1x10^11 viral particles, delivered as one shot or as two shots spaced 56 days apart. Findings and caveats that apply to the study as a whole: Vaccine and placebo recipients had similar non-spike TCR breadth, a finding consistent with the vaccine containing only spike. Compared with placebo recipients, Ad26.COV2.S recipients showed higher spike-specific TCR breadth (P = 0.0014). The authors noted that total T cell responses may have been underestimated by the TCR breadth and depth analyses. After vaccination, substantial breadth of spike-specific CD8+ and CD4+ T cell responses was reported. The study lacked the statistical power to compare responses across vaccine doses or regimens.

In the case of this clone: The target of this receptor is not known. Base quality data are lacking; no much larger clone is found one base away.

CDR1 and CDR2, per the germline V gene, are LGHNT and FRNRAP. Spanning cysteine to phenylalanine, the CDR3 consists of 18 amino acids. Only the CDR3 region is kept as DNA, spanning 54 bases read in frame from base 1. The germline V and J ends show losses of 8 bases and 0 bases respectively, and no gene match explains 12 bases of the junction. TCRbeta CDR3 regions were sequenced with the immunoSEQ Assay. After extraction, genomic DNA underwent amplification by bias-controlled multiplex PCR, followed by high-throughput sequencing. The original pipeline was this. To quantify the absolute abundance of every unique TCRbeta CDR3 region, sequences were collapsed and filtered. T cell fraction was estimated by normalizing TCRbeta template counts to usable DNA, which was measured by amplifying reference genes present in all nucleated cells. Repertoire TCRs were annotated as SARS-CoV-2-specific when V gene, CDR3 amino acid sequence and J gene were exactly matched to a known reactive TCR set. The reference SARS-CoV-2 TCR set was obtained from MIRA and was filtered for enrichment in COVID-19-positive ImmuneCODE repertoires, whereby public or cross-reactive TCRs were removed. Based on the MIRA antigens, annotated TCRs were further analysed at the level of specific ORF or position within ORF. Depth was the summed frequency of annotated unique rearrangements, while breadth was defined as annotated unique rearrangements over total unique productive rearrangements. Two-sided Wilcoxon rank-sum tests were applied when comparing TCR breadth between groups. The source is immuneACCESS, and TCRdb retained only in-frame sequences with V and J called. Part of the clones is not carried over; for the studies checked, unresolved V genes explain less than half of this, and the remainder is unexplained. V, J and clone size were drawn from that table, and D and trimming were deduced from the DNA. Counted in this sample were approximately 410,000 clones; roughly 88% of them appeared once. 3.5% to 4% of the sample belongs to the ten largest clones.

The treatment or condition tag for this specimen amounts to: over 15 received Ad26.COV2.S at low or high dose, single or two shots; several received placebo; per-sample allocation not given. Repertoires of vaccine and placebo recipients were sequenced from samples taken on day 63 after the first injection. Cohort 1b enrolled 20 to 30 adults aged 18-55 years at a single site in Boston, USA, between 29 July and 7 August 2020. Ad26.COV2.S was a replication-incompetent adenovirus type 26 vector expressing a prefusion-stabilized SARS-CoV-2 spike protein from the original Wuhan strain. Rearrangement joined TRBV12-5 to TRBJ2-3; 12 bases in the middle match TRBD2. The clonotype was recovered from a person between 18 and 59 years old who received the Ad26.COV2.S COVID-19 vaccine or a placebo. This specimen was peripheral blood, taken in a trial of Ad26.COV2.S vaccine versus placebo. The CDR3 region: CASSRVLAGGYSTDTQYF. The sequenced DNA: TGTGCTAGTAGTCGGGTACTAGCGGGGGGCTATAGCACAGATACGCAGTATTTT.